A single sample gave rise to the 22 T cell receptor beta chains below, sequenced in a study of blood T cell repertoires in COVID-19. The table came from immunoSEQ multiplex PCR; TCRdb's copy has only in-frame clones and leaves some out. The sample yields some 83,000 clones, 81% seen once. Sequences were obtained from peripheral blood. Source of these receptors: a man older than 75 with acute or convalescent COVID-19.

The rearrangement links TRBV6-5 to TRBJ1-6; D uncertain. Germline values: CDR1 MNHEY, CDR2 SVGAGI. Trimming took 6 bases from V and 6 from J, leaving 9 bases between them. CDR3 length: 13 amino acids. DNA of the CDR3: TGTGCCAGCAGAGAGAGGCTTAATTCACCCCTCCACTTT. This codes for CASRERLNSPLHF.

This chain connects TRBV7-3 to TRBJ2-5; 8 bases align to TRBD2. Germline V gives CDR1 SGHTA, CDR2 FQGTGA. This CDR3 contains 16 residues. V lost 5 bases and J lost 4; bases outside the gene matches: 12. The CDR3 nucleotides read TGTGCCAGCAGCCGCTCGGGGGGGCCCACCACAGAGACCCAGTACTTC. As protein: CASSRSGGPTTETQYF.

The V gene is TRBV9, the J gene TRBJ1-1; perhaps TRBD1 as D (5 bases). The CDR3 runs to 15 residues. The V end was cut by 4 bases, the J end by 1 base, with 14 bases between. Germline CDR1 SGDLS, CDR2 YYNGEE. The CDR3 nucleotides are TGTGCCAGCAGCCCGGACATCCGACGGAACACTGAAGCTTTCTTT. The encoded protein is CASSPDIRRNTEAFF.

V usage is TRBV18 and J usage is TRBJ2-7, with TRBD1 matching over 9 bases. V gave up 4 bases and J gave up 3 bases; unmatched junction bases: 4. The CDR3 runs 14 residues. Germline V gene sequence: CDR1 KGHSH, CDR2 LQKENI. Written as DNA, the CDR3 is TGTGCCAGCTCACACACAGGGGGCCTCTACGAGCAGTACTTC. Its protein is CASSHTGGLYEQYF.

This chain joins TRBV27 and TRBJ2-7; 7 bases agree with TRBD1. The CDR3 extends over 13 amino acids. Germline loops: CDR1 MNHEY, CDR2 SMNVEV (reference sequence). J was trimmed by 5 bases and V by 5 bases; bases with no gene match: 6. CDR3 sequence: CASSRGTGDEQYF. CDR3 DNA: TGTGCCAGCAGTAGGGGAACAGGGGACGAGCAGTACTTC.

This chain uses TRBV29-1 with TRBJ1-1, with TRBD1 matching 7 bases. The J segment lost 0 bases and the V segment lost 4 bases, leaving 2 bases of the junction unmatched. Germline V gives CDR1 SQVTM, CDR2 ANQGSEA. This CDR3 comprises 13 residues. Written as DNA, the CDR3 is TGCAGCGTTGGGGGGACAGTGAACACTGAAGCTTTCTTT. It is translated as CSVGGTVNTEAFF.

The CDR3 protein is CATHKLTSASSYNEQFF. CDR3 nucleotide sequence: TGTGCCACCCACAAACTTACTAGCGCGAGCTCCTACAATGAGCAGTTCTTC. This chain joins TRBV19 and TRBJ2-1, with 7 bases lining up with TRBD2. V gave up 10 bases and J gave up 0 bases; unmatched junction bases: 15. The CDR3 consists of 17 residues. Germline V CDR1 and CDR2: LNHDA, SQIVND (reference sequence).

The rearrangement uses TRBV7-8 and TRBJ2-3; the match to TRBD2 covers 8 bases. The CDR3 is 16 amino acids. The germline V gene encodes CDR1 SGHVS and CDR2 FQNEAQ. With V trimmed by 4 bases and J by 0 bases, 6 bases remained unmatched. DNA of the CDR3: TGTGCCAGCAGCTCCCTAGCGGGCTTGAGCACAGATACGCAGTATTTT. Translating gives CASSSLAGLSTDTQYF.

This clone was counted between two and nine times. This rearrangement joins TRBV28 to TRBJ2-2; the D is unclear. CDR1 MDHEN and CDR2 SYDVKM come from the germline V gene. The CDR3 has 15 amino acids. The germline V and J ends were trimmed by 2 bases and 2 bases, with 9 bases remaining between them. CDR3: CASSLGLFNTGELFF. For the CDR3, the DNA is TGTGCCAGCAGTTTAGGCTTATTCAACACCGGGGAGCTGTTTTTT.

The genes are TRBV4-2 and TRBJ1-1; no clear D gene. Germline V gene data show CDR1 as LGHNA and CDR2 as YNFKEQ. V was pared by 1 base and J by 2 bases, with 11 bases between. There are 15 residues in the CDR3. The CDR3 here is CASSQAAAFNTEAFF. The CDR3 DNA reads TGTGCCAGCAGCCAAGCGGCGGCGTTTAACACTGAAGCTTTCTTT.

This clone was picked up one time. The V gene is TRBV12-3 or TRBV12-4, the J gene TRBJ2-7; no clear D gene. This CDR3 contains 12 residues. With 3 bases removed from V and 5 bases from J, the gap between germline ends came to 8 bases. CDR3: CASSFSGNEQYF. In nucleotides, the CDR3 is TGTGCCAGCAGTTTTTCAGGAAACGAGCAGTACTTC.

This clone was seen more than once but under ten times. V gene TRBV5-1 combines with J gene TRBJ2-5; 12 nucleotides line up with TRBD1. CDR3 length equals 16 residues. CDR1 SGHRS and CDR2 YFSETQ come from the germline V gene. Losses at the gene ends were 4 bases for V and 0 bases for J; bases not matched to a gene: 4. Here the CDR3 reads CASSGGTGGYQETQYF. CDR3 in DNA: TGCGCCAGCAGCGGCGGGACAGGGGGCTACCAAGAGACCCAGTACTTC.

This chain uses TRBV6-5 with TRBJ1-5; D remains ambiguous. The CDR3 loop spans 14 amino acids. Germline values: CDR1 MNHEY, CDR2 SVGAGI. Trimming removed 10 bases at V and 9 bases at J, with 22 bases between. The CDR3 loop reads CATQRQDVILPQHF. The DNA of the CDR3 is TGTGCCACACAGCGGCAGGACGTGATCCTGCCCCAGCATTTT.

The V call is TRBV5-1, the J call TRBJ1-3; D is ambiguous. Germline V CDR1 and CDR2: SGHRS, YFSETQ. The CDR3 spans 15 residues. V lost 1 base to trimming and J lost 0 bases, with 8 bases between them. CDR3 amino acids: CASSLSGISGNTIYF. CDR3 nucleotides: TGCGCCAGCAGCTTGAGCGGAATCTCTGGAAACACCATATATTTT.

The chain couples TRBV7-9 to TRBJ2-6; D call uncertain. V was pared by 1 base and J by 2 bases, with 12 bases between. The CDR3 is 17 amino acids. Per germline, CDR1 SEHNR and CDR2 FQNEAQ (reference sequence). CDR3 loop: CASSLELSVAGANVLTF. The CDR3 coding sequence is TGTGCCAGCAGCTTAGAACTTTCGGTAGCTGGGGCCAACGTCCTGACTTTC.

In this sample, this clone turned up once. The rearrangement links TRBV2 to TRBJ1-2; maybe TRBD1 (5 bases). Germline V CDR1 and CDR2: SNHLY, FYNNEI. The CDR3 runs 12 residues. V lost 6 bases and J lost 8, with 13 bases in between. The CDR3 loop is CASRADSRGYTF. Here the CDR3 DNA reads TGTGCCAGCAGAGCTGACAGCAGGGGCTACACCTTC.

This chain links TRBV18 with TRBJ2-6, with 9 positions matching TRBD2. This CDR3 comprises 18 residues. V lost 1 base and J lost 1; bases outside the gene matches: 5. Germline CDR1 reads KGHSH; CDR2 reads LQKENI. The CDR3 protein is CASSPQREEWSGANVLTF. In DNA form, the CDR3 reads TGTGCCAGCTCACCACAGCGGGAGGAATGGTCTGGGGCCAACGTCCTGACTTTC.

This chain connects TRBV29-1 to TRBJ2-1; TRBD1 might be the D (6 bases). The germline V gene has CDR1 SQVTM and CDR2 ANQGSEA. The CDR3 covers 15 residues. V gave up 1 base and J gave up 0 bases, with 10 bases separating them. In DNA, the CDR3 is TGCAGCGTTGAAGGGGGCAGGGGCTCCTACAATGAGCAGTTCTTC. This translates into CSVEGGRGSYNEQFF.

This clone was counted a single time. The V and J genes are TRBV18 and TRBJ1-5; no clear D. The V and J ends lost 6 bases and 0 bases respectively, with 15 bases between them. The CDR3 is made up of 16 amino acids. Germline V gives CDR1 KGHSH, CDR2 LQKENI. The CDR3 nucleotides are TGTGCCAGCTCCCCAGTTCCCCTAACTAGCAATCAGCCCCAGCATTTT. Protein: CASSPVPLTSNQPQHF.

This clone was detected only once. The CDR3 bases are TGCGCCACCTCAAGGGGGTGGGCTGCGGACACCGGGGAGCTGTTTTTT. This gives the protein CATSRGWAADTGELFF. J is TRBJ2-2 and V is TRBV5-1, with D perhaps matching TRBD1 (6 bases). This CDR3 is 16 amino acids long. CDR1 SGHRS and CDR2 YFSETQ come from the germline V gene. Trimming removed 9 bases at V and 3 bases at J, with 21 bases between.

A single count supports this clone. The CDR3 reads CASSQGDRGYNEQFF. The CDR3, as DNA: TGCGCCAGCAGCCAAGGGGACAGGGGGTACAATGAGCAGTTCTTC. The chain carries TRBV4-1 and TRBJ2-1; TRBD1 agrees at 11 bases. Germline CDR1 MGHRA, CDR2 YSYEKL. This CDR3 region has 15 residues. V shed 1 base and J 4 bases; nucleotides not matched to a gene: 0.

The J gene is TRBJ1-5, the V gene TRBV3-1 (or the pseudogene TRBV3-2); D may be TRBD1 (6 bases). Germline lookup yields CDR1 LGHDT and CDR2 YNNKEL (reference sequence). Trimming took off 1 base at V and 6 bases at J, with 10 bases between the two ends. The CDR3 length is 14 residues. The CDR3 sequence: CASSQGDISQPQHF. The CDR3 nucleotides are TGTGCCAGCAGCCAAGGGGACATCAGTCAGCCCCAGCATTTT.